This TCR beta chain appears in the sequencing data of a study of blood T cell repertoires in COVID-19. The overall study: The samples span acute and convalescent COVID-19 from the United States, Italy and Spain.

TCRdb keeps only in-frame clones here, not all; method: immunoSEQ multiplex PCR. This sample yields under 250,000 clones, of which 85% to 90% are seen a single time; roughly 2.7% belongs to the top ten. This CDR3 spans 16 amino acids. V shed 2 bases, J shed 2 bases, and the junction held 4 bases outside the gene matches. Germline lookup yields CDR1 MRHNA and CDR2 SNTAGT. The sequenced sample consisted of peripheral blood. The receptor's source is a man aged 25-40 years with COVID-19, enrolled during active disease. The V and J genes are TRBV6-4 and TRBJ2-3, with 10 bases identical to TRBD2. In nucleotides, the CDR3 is TGTGCCAGCAGTGACCAAAGCGGGGGGGCCACAGATACGCAGTATTTT. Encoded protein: CASSDQSGGATDTQYF.